This T cell receptor (beta chain) derives from a study of CD8 T cells in ankylosing spondylitis. Study-wide results and limits: A motif in TCR beta, a set of eight highly homologous variants, appeared characteristic of ankylosing spondylitis blood.

In making TCR beta libraries, quantitative 5'-RACE with molecular barcodes was used. A single record per CDR3 protein comes from TCRdb applying MiXCR to the 5' RACE reads. The sample records some 400,000 distinct CDR3 sequences, 20% to 25% being singletons. Germline V CDR1 and CDR2: SGHTA, FQGNSA. Deletions cut 4 bases from V and 7 bases from J, with 10 bases between. The CDR3 is 13 amino acids. Of note for this clonotype: As yet, its antigen is unknown.

The rearrangement uses TRBV7-2 and TRBJ2-2, with D hard to call. This clonotype was sampled from a male donor with ankylosing spondylitis. The sequencing input was blood, either unsorted or a sorted T cell fraction (not recorded which). Written as DNA, the CDR3 is TGTGCCAGCAGCTCCTCTCGTGTCGGGGAGCTGTTTTTT. Residues: CASSSSRVGELFF.